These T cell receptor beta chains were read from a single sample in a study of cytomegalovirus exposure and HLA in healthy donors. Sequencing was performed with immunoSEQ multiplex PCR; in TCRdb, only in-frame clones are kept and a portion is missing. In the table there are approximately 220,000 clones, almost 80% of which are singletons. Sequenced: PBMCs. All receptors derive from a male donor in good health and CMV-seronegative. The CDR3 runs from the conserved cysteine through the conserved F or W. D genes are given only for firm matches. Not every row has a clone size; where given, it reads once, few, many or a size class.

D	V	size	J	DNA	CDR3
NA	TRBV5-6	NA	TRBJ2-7	TGTGCCAGCAGCTTGTGGGGCAGCTCCAGGTACGAGCAGTACTTC	CASSLWGSSRYEQYF
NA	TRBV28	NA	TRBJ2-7	TGTGCCAGCAGCAGTATCGGGGAGACCTACGAGCAGTACTTC	CASSSIGETYEQYF
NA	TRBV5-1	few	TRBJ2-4	TGCGCCAGCAGCCCAGGGTCTGTAGCCAAAAACATTCAGTACTTC	CASSPGSVAKNIQYF
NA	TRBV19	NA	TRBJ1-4	TGTGCCAGTAGTATAGGGGGACTCAAAAATGAAAAACTGTTTTTT	CASSIGGLKNEKLFF
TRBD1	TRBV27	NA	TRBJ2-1	TGTGCCAGCAATTCCGGGACAGGCCTCCTCTTC	CASNSGTGLLF
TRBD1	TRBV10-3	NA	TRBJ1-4	TGTGCCATCATTCCGCCGACAGGGGTCCTAGAAAAACTGTTTTTT	CAIIPPTGVLEKLFF
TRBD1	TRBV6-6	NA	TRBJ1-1	TGTGCCAGCAGTGCGGGACAGTTGAACACTGAAGCTTTCTTT	CASSAGQLNTEAFF
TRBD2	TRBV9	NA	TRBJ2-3	TGTGCCAGCAGCACTAGCGGGGGAAATACGCAGTATTTT	CASSTSGGNTQYF
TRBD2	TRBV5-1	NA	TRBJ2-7	TGCGCCAGCAGCTTAAAGAGCGGGGGGACCTCCTACGAGCAGTACTTC	CASSLKSGGTSYEQYF
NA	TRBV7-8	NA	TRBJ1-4	TGTGCCAGCAGCCCCGACGGGGATGAAAAACTGTTTTTT	CASSPDGDEKLFF
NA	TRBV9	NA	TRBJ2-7	TGTGCCAGCAGCGTAGGAGGAGGGACAGCCTACGAGCAGTACTTC	CASSVGGGTAYEQYF
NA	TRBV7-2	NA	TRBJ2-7	TGTGCCAGCAGCTTAGGAGGAGGGTCCTACGAGCAGTACTTC	CASSLGGGSYEQYF
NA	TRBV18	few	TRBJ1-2	TGTGCCAGCTCACCCCGGAGAGGGCCGGATGGGAATGGCTACACCTTC	CASSPRRGPDGNGYTF
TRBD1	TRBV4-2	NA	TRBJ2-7	TGTGCCAGCAGCCAAACTGCCCCCGGACAGGGTGTCCCCTACGAGCAGTACTTC	CASSQTAPGQGVPYEQYF
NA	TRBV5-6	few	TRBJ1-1	TGTGCCAGCAGCTTGGTACAGGCAAACACTGAAGCTTTCTTT	CASSLVQANTEAFF
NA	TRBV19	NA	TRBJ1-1	TGTGCCAGTAGTCTCCGCAGAGGGGAGGCGGAAGCTTTCTTT	CASSLRRGEAEAFF
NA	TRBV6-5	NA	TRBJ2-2	TGTGCCAGCAGTTACACCACAGGGATAGCCGGGGAGCTGTTTTTT	CASSYTTGIAGELFF
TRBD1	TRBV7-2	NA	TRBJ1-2	TGTGCCAGCAGCCGGGACAGGAGTAACTATGGCTACACCTTC	CASSRDRSNYGYTF
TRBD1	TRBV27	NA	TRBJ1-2	TGTGCCAGCAGTTTATCGGTGTCCAGGGGGCGCGAGTATGGCTACACCTTC	CASSLSVSRGREYGYTF
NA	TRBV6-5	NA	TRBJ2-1	TGTGCCAGCAGCCACGGCCGGGATGAGCAGTTCTTC	CASSHGRDEQFF
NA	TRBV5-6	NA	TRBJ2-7	TGTGCCAGCAGCTTATGGGACATAGCCTACGAGCAGTACTTC	CASSLWDIAYEQYF
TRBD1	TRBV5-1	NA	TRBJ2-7	TGCGCCAGCAGCCGATCGGGACAGGAGAACTACGAGCAGTACTTC	CASSRSGQENYEQYF
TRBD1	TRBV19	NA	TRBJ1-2	TGTGCCAGTAGCCCCGAGCAGGGGGCATACTATGGCTACACCTTC	CASSPEQGAYYGYTF
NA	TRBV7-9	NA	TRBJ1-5	TGTGCCAGCACCGGGAGTAACAATCAGCCCCAGCATTTT	CASTGSNNQPQHF
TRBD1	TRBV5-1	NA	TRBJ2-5	TGCGCCAGCAGCCCTAGACAGGGACAAGAGACCCAGTACTTC	CASSPRQGQETQYF
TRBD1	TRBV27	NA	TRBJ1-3	TGTGCCAGCAGGTCGGGACAGGGCGATTATAGTGGAAACACCATATATTTT	CASRSGQGDYSGNTIYF
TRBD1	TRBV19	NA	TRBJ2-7	TGTGCCAGTAGTATTGCCTCCGGGACAGGGGACGAGCAGTACTTC	CASSIASGTGDEQYF
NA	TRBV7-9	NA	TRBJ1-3	TGTGCCAGCAGCTTAAGCGCGTTCTCTGGAAACACCATATATTTT	CASSLSAFSGNTIYF
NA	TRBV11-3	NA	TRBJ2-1	TGTGCCAGCAGCTTAGAAGGCGGCTCCTCCAATGAGCAGTTCTTC	CASSLEGGSSNEQFF
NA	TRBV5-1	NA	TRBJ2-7	TGCGCCAGCAGCTTGGTGGTCCGGGACGAGCAGTACTTC	CASSLVVRDEQYF
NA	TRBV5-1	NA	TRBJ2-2	TGCGCCAGCAAAAAGGGCCAGGGGAACACCGGGGAGCTGTTTTTT	CASKKGQGNTGELFF
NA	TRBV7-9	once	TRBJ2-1	TGTGCCAGCAGTGCAGAAAATGAGCAGTTCTTC	CASSAENEQFF
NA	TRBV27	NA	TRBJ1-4	TGTGCCAGCAAAGAGGAAGCAACTAATGAAAAACTGTTTTTT	CASKEEATNEKLFF
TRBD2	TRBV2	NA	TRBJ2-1	TGTGCCAGCAGGGGGGAGCGGGGGACGTACAATGGGCAGTTCTTC	CASRGERGTYNGQFF
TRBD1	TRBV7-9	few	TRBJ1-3	TGTGCCAGCAGCTCAAGGGACAGGGGGATCGCTGGAAACACCATATATTTT	CASSSRDRGIAGNTIYF
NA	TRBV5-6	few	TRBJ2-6	TGTGCCAGCAGCTTGCCTGAGCAGGTTATTTCTGGGGCCAACGTCCTGACTTTC	CASSLPEQVISGANVLTF
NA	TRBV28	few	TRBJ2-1	TGTGCCAGCAGTTTAGGCCCAGGTGAGCAGTTCTTC	CASSLGPGEQFF
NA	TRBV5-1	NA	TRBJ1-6	TGCGCCAGCAGCTTGGAATGGGGCGATTCACCCCTCCACTTT	CASSLEWGDSPLHF
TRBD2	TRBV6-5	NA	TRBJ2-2	TGTGCCAGCAGTTCCCCGGCGGGGGGGGACACCGGGGAGCTGTTTTTT	CASSSPAGGDTGELFF
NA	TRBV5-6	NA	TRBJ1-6	TGTGCCAGCAGCTTAGACAGGCCGGATTCACCCCTCCACTTT	CASSLDRPDSPLHF
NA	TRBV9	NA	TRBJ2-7	TGTGCCAGCAGCGTACAGGGGGGTTACGAGCAGTACTTC	CASSVQGGYEQYF
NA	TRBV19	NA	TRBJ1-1	TGTGCCAGTAGTACCTCGACAGGTCCGACTTTGAACACTGAAGCTTTCTTT	CASSTSTGPTLNTEAFF
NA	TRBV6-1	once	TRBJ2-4	TGTGCCAGCAGGAACCTAGCGTTTAGGGAAAACATTCAGTACTTC	CASRNLAFRENIQYF
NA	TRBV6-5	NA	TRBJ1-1	TGTGCCAGCAACCAACAGGGCATGAACACTGAAGCTTTCTTT	CASNQQGMNTEAFF
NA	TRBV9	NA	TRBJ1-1	TGTGCCAGCAGCGCCTCAGGGTCCATGAACACTGAAGCTTTCTTT	CASSASGSMNTEAFF
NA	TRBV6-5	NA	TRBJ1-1	TGTGCCAGCAGTTCCACTGCCCGACTGGATTACACTGAAGCTTTCTTT	CASSSTARLDYTEAFF
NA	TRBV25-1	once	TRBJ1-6	TGTGCCAGCAGTGAATATATGAATTCACCCCTCCACTTT	CASSEYMNSPLHF
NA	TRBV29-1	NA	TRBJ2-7	TGCAGCGTTGAAGATACCCCAGGGTCCGGCTACGAGCAGTACTTC	CSVEDTPGSGYEQYF
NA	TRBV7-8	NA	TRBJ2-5	TGTGCCAGCAGCCCAGGACACGGGGGAGGTGAGACCCAGTACTTC	CASSPGHGGGETQYF
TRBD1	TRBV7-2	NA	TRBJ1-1	TGTGCCAGCAGCCCTCGACAGGGGGCGAGCACTGAAGCTTTCTTT	CASSPRQGASTEAFF
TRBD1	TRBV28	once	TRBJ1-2	TGTGCCAGCAGTTTATCCCGGACAGGGAACTATGGCTACACCTTC	CASSLSRTGNYGYTF
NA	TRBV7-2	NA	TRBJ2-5	TGTGCCAGCAGCTTAGATTTGGGCCAATGGGAGACCCAGTACTTC	CASSLDLGQWETQYF
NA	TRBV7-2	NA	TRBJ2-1	TGTGCCAGCAGCACCTTTTTGGGGGGTGGCTCCTACAATGAGCAGTTCTTC	CASSTFLGGGSYNEQFF
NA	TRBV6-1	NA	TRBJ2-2	TGTGCCAGCAGTGAATCTCAGGGAATCGGTGGAACCGGGGAGCTGTTTTTT	CASSESQGIGGTGELFF
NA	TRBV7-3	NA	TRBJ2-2	TGTGCCAGCAGCTTTCCTCGCGGGGGCGCGATCGGGGAGCTGTTTTTT	CASSFPRGGAIGELFF